This T cell receptor beta chain derives from a study of shared clonotypes between healthy human individuals. As for the study in general: Participating donors consisted of two women and a few men aged 18 to 49.

The method was immunoSEQ multiplex PCR; TCRdb's version includes in-frame clones alone and lacks a portion of them. The sample lists approximately 470,000 clones, about 84% seen once, with roughly 13% in the top ten. The study used 98 million or so PBMCs per unsorted sample for genomic DNA. V lost 5 bases, J lost 1 base, and 7 bases lay in between. The CDR3 loop spans 13 amino acids. Germline values: CDR1 LNHDA, CDR2 SQIVND (reference sequence). Material for sequencing was PBMCs. The receptor was isolated from a middle-aged woman in good health. Some clones in this sample may be carry-over from other donors' samples. The chain carries TRBV19 and TRBJ2-3, with no clear D. CDR3 in DNA: TGTGCCAGTAGTTTCGGACGCACAGATACGCAGTATTTT. It specifies CASSFGRTDTQYF.